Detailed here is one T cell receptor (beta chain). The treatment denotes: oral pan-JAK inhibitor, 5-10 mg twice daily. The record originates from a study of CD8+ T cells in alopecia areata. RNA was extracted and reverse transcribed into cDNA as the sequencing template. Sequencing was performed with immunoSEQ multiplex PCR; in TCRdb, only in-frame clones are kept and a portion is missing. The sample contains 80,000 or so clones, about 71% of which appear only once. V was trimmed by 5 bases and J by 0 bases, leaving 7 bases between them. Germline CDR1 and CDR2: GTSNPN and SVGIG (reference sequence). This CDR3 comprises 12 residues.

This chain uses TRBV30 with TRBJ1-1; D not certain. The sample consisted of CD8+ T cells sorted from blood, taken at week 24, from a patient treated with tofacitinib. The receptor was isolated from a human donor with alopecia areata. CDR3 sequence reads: CAWGPMNTEAFF. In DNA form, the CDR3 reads TGTGCCTGGGGTCCAATGAACACTGAAGCTTTCTTT. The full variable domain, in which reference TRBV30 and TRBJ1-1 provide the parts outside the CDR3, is SQTIHQWPATLVQPVGSPLSLECTVEGTSNPNLYWYRQAAGRGLQLLFYSVGIGQISSEVPQNLSASRPQDRQFILSSKKLLLSDSGFYLCAWGPMNTEAFFGQGTRLTVV.